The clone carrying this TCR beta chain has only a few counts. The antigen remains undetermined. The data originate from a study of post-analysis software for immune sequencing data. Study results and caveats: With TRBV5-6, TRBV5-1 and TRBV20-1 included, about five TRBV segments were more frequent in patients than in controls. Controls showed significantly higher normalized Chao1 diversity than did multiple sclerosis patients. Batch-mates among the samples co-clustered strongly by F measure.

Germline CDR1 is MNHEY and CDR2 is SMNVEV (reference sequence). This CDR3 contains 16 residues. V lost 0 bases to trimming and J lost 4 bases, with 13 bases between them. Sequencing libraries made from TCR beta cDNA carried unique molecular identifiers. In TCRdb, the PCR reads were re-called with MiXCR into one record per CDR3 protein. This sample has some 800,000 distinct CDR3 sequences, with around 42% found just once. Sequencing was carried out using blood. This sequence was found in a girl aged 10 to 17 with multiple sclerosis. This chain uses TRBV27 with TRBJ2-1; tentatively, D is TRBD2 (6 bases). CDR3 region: CASSLSSSGSYNEQFF. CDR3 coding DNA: TGTGCCAGCAGTTTATCTAGTAGCGGTTCGTACAATGAGCAGTTCTTC.